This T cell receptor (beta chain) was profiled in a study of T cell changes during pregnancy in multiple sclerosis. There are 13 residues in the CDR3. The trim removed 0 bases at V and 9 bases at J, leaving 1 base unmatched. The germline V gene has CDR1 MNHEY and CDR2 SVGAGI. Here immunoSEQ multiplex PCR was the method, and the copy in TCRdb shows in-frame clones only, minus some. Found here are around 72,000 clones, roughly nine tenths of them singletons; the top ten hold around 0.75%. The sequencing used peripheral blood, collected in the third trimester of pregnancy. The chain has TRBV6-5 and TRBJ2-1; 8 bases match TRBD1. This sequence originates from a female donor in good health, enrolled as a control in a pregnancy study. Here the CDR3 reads CASSYSQGGEQFF. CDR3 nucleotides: TGTGCCAGCAGTTACTCACAGGGGGGTGAGCAGTTCTTC.